These 18 T cell receptor beta chains came from one sample sequenced in a study of blood T cell repertoires in COVID-19. Measured with immunoSEQ multiplex PCR; TCRdb has only the in-frame clones, and not every one. Counted here are tens of thousands of clones, 65% to 90% occurring once; the ten biggest clones make up 2.5% to 3%. The sequencing sample was made of peripheral blood. The receptors here all came from a man aged 80 or over with acute or convalescent COVID-19.

This chain links TRBV7-2 with TRBJ1-2, with TRBD1 identical over 7 bases. CDR1 and CDR2 from the germline V gene are SGHTA and FQGNSA. Germline trimming cut 5 bases from V and 7 bases from J; bases unmatched to any gene: 10. CDR3 length: 14 residues. The CDR3 protein is CASSGTAAMSGYTF. The CDR3 DNA follows: TGTGCCAGCAGCGGGACAGCAGCGATGTCTGGCTACACCTTC.

The chain joins TRBV5-4 to TRBJ2-5, with 7 positions matching TRBD2. CDR3 length: 14 residues. V trimming: 5 bases; J trimming: 0 bases; junction bases outside the gene matches: 4. Germline V gene sequence: CDR1 SGHNT, CDR2 YYREEE (reference sequence). The CDR3 here is CASRSGKYQETQYF. The DNA of the CDR3 is TGTGCCAGCAGGAGCGGGAAGTACCAAGAGACCCAGTACTTC.

This chain joins TRBV19 and TRBJ2-3; 8 bases line up with TRBD1. Trimming removed 7 bases from V and 4 bases from J; junction bases left unmatched: 10. This CDR3 is built from 15 residues. CDR1 is LNHDA and CDR2 is SQIVND in the germline V gene (reference sequence). This chain's CDR3 is CASNPRGRGADTQYF. CDR3 DNA sequence: TGTGCCAGTAATCCCAGGGGGCGCGGGGCAGATACGCAGTATTTT.

CDR3 bases: TGCAGTGCTAGAGACAACTACGAGCAGTACTTC. It is translated as CSARDNYEQYF. The chain is built from TRBV20-1 and TRBJ2-7; D is uncertain. Germline loops: CDR1 DFQATT, CDR2 SNEGSKA (reference sequence). Trimming stripped 0 bases from V and 3 bases from J, with 3 bases between. The CDR3 is made up of 11 amino acids.

The chain couples TRBV3-1 (or the pseudogene TRBV3-2) to TRBJ1-1; D possibly corresponds to TRBD1 (5 bases). The germline CDR1 and CDR2 sequences are LGHDT and YNNKEL (reference sequence). The V and J ends lost 0 bases and 4 bases respectively, with 12 bases between them. CDR3 length: 15 residues. The CDR3, as DNA: TGTGCCAGCAGCCAAGATGCCCGGAGGGGCACTGAAGCTTTCTTT. Translated: CASSQDARRGTEAFF.

V usage is TRBV24-1 and J usage is TRBJ1-5; no reliable D call. CDR3 length equals 14 residues. Germline V gives CDR1 KGHDR, CDR2 SFDVKD. Trimming left V 3 bases short and J 2 bases short, with 7 bases between. The CDR3 DNA reads TGTGCCACCAGTGATAGCAATGGCAATCAGCCCCAGCATTTT. Translation gives CATSDSNGNQPQHF.

The J gene is TRBJ2-1, the V gene TRBV7-2; 14 nucleotides agree with TRBD2. This CDR3 region has 16 residues. Germline V CDR1 and CDR2: SGHTA, FQGNSA. V dropped 6 bases and J dropped 13; count of bases not matched to a gene: 14. CDR3 sequence (DNA): TGTGCCAGCAGTTTGCCCGGGACTAGCGGGAGAAGTCACCAGTTCTTC. As protein: CASSLPGTSGRSHQFF.

DNA of the CDR3: TGTGCCAGTAGTCGGGACACAAACTATATATATGGCTACACCTTC. As protein: CASSRDTNYIYGYTF. This chain uses TRBV19 with TRBJ1-2, with a weak D call TRBD1 (6 bases). The CDR3 extends over 15 amino acids. V was trimmed by 5 bases and J by 5 bases, leaving 18 bases between them. Germline values: CDR1 LNHDA, CDR2 SQIVND (reference sequence).

The CDR3 nucleotides are TGTGCCAGCAGCGCGGACTATAGCACAGATACGCAGTATTTT. It codes for CASSADYSTDTQYF. V and J are TRBV9 and TRBJ2-3; maybe TRBD2 (6 bases). Trimming pared 3 bases from V and 0 bases from J, leaving 8 bases between. This CDR3 spans 14 amino acids. Germline assignment: CDR1 SGDLS and CDR2 YYNGEE.

The rearrangement uses TRBV6-2 or TRBV6-3 and TRBJ1-1, with 8 bases matching TRBD1. V was pared by 4 bases and J by 0 bases, with 13 bases of the junction left unmatched. The CDR3 runs to 18 residues. The V gene's germline CDR1 is MNHEY and CDR2 SVGEGT. The CDR3 DNA is TGTGCCAGCAGTTGGCTCAGTGCAGGGGGCCCCATGAACACTGAAGCTTTCTTT. It codes for CASSWLSAGGPMNTEAFF.

A remark on this clone: Other DNA sequences in this specimen translate into the identical CDR3. This chain links TRBV10-1 with TRBJ2-3; weak D call: TRBD1 (6 bases). The V and J ends lost 0 bases and 2 bases respectively, with 9 bases between them. CDR1 is WNHNN and CDR2 is SYGVQD in the germline V gene (reference sequence). The CDR3 has 15 amino acids. CDR3 residues: CASSESRTDTDTQYF. The CDR3 DNA sequence: TGCGCCAGCAGTGAGTCCAGGACAGACACAGATACGCAGTATTTT.

J is TRBJ2-7 and V is TRBV4-3; 11 bases match TRBD2. There are 16 residues in the CDR3. With 1 base clipped from V and 3 bases from J, the junction kept 5 bases outside the gene matches. CDR1 and CDR2 (germline): LGHNA, YSLEER. In DNA, the CDR3 is TGCGCCAGCAGCCAAGCAGGACTAGCGGGCCTCTACGAGCAGTACTTC. Encoded protein: CASSQAGLAGLYEQYF.

This sequence joins TRBV20-1 and TRBJ2-3, with 7 bases matching TRBD1. The J segment lost 1 base and the V segment lost 3 bases, leaving 4 bases of the junction unmatched. This CDR3 is 14 amino acids long. Looked up from germline, CDR1 is DFQATT and CDR2 is SNEGSKA (reference sequence). This chain's CDR3 is CSASFGTGTDTQYF. CDR3 DNA: TGCAGTGCTAGTTTCGGGACAGGCACAGATACGCAGTATTTT.

The rearrangement uses TRBV2 and TRBJ2-4; tentative D call: TRBD1 (5 bases). The CDR3 consists of 15 residues. With 1 base removed from V and 1 base from J, the gap between germline ends came to 8 bases. Germline CDR1 is SNHLY and CDR2 is FYNNEI. CDR3 loop: CASSEGGSAKNIQYF. The CDR3 nucleotides read TGTGCCAGCAGTGAAGGGGGCTCCGCCAAAAACATTCAGTACTTC.

This clone was recorded once. The V gene is TRBV12-5, the J gene TRBJ2-3, with 7 bases lining up with TRBD1. Germline trimming cut 3 bases from V and 0 bases from J; bases unmatched to any gene: 9. Germline CDR1 and CDR2: LGHNT and FRNRAP. The CDR3 contains 17 residues. The CDR3 coding sequence is TGTGCTAGTGGTTTCGGGACAGTAGAACTTAGCACAGATACGCAGTATTTT. Its protein is CASGFGTVELSTDTQYF.

This rearrangement joins TRBV18 to TRBJ1-1; 7 nucleotides align to TRBD1. V was clipped by 1 base and J by 0 bases; unmatched bases: 5. The CDR3 totals 16 residues. Germline CDR1 and CDR2: KGHSH and LQKENI. The chain's CDR3 is CASSPRTGNMNTEAFF. In DNA form, the CDR3 reads TGTGCCAGCTCACCACGGACAGGTAACATGAACACTGAAGCTTTCTTT.

This chain uses TRBV9 with TRBJ2-5, with 14 positions matching TRBD2. The germline V gene encodes CDR1 SGDLS and CDR2 YYNGEE. The CDR3 consists of 16 residues. J lost 5 bases, V lost 3 bases, and 6 bases had no gene match. The CDR3 nucleotides read TGTGCCAGCAGCGGAGGGACTAGCGGGAGTTTGGAGACCCAGTACTTC. It codes for CASSGGTSGSLETQYF.

This clone was found once. The chain recombines TRBV24-1 with TRBJ2-1; 8 bases line up with TRBD1. Trimming at V came to 9 bases and at J to 13 bases, leaving 7 bases not matched to a gene. The CDR3 loop spans 11 amino acids. The germline gives CDR1 KGHDR, CDR2 SFDVKD. The CDR3 bases are TGTGCCACCGGACAGGGCCTTGGTCAGTTCTTC. Its protein is CATGQGLGQFF.